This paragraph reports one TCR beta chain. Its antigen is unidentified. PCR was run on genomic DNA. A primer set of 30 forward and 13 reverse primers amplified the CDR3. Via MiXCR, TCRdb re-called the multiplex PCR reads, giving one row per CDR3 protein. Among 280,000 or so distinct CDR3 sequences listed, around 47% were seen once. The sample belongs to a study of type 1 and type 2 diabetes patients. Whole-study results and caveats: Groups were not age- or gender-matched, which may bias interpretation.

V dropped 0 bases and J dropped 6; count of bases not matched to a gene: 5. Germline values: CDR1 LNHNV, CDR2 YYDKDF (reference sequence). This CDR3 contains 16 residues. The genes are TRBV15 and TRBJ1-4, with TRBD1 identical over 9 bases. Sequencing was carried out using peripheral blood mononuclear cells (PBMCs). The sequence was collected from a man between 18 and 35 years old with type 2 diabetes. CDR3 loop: CATSRDEGTGYEKLFF. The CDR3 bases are TGTGCCACCAGCAGAGATGAAGGGACAGGGTATGAAAAACTGTTTTTT.